What follows are 21 T cell receptor beta chains derived from one specimen sequenced in a study of memory CD4+ T cells and cytomegalovirus serostatus. Single viable CD3+CD4+CD8-CD45RO+ cells were sorted as the memory CD4+ T cells. This table comes from immunoSEQ multiplex PCR, and its TCRdb copy is limited to in-frame clones, with some not included. The data contain approximately 92,000 clones, about four fifths of them singletons. Sequencing was performed on memory CD4+ T cells from blood. These receptors were obtained from an adult in good health and CMV-seropositive.

This clone was counted a single time. This rearrangement joins TRBV4-2 to TRBJ2-5; 8 bases line up with TRBD2. This CDR3 is 16 amino acids long. Germline loops: CDR1 LGHNA, CDR2 YNFKEQ. J was trimmed by 3 bases and V by 1 base; bases with no gene match: 7. This CDR3 reads CASSQGTSSAEETQYF. CDR3 coding DNA: TGTGCCAGCAGCCAAGGGACTAGCTCTGCTGAAGAGACCCAGTACTTC.

This sequence joins TRBV28 and TRBJ2-4, with TRBD1 identical over 9 bases. The J segment lost 8 bases and the V segment lost 5 bases, leaving 10 bases of the junction unmatched. The CDR3 extends over 15 amino acids. Germline V gene data show CDR1 as MDHEN and CDR2 as SYDVKM. CDR3 protein: CASSTPRDRVHIQYF. CDR3 in DNA: TGTGCCAGCAGTACCCCGAGGGACAGGGTCCACATTCAGTACTTC.

The chain recombines TRBV30 with TRBJ2-1, with unresolved D. The CDR3 runs to 13 residues. V was cut by 2 bases and J by 3 bases, with 8 bases left in between. CDR1 is GTSNPN and CDR2 is SVGIG in the germline V gene (reference sequence). The CDR3 region is CAWSLGNYNEQFF. Here the CDR3 DNA reads TGTGCCTGGAGTCTGGGCAACTACAATGAGCAGTTCTTC. Complete variable domain (other parts from reference TRBV30 and TRBJ2-1): SQTIHQWPATLVQPVGSPLSLECTVEGTSNPNLYWYRQAAGRGLQLLFYSVGIGQISSEVPQNLSASRPQDRQFILSSKKLLLSDSGFYLCAWSLGNYNEQFFGPGTRLTVL.

This clone turned up a few times. This sequence joins TRBV2 and TRBJ2-1; the match to TRBD2 covers 7 bases. The trim removed 4 bases at V and 3 bases at J, leaving 6 bases unmatched. Germline V lookup: CDR1 SNHLY, CDR2 FYNNEI. This CDR3 region has 15 residues. DNA for the CDR3: TGTGCCAGCAGTGGCGAAGTAGCGGGCTACAATGAGCAGTTCTTC. This translates into CASSGEVAGYNEQFF.

The genes are TRBV7-2 and TRBJ2-2, with 10 bases aligning to TRBD2. CDR3 size: 18 residues. The V and J ends lost 2 bases and 7 bases, in that order; junction bases with no gene match: 13. The germline V gene has CDR1 SGHTA and CDR2 FQGNSA. CDR3 in DNA: TGTGCCAGCAGCTTAACTCCCTCTAGCGGGAGTTTCAGCGGGGAGCTGTTTTTT. It translates to CASSLTPSSGSFSGELFF.

With respect to this clone: This sample also contains other DNA sequences that code for the same CDR3. The J gene is TRBJ2-7, the V gene TRBV28; D is undetermined. Germline V gene data show CDR1 as MDHEN and CDR2 as SYDVKM. CDR3 length: 13 amino acids. With 5 bases removed from V and 3 bases from J, the gap between germline ends came to 11 bases. The CDR3 reads CASSPRAFYEQYF. CDR3 sequence (DNA): TGTGCCAGCAGTCCCAGAGCCTTCTACGAGCAGTACTTC.

The chain uses TRBV19 and TRBJ2-1, with 9 bases fitting TRBD2. CDR1 and CDR2 (germline): LNHDA, SQIVND (reference sequence). J gave up 7 bases and V 2 bases, and 6 bases lay outside the gene matches. The CDR3 spans 15 residues. The DNA of the CDR3 is TGTGCCAGTAGTATACTAGCGGGAAAAGGAAATGAGCAGTTCTTC. Translating gives CASSILAGKGNEQFF.

The chain has TRBV2 and TRBJ2-4; D remains ambiguous. This CDR3 has 13 amino acids. CDR1 SNHLY and CDR2 FYNNEI come from the germline V gene. V lost 5 bases and J lost 1, with 6 bases in between. CDR3 sequence: CASSMTAKNIQYF. The CDR3 nucleotides are TGTGCCAGCAGTATGACCGCCAAAAACATTCAGTACTTC.

The CDR3 region is CASSLELGSLNTEAFF. The CDR3, as DNA: TGCGCCAGCAGCTTGGAACTTGGCAGCCTGAACACTGAAGCTTTCTTT. The chain links TRBV5-1 to TRBJ1-1; D is uncertain. Deletions cut 0 bases from V and 0 bases from J, with 12 bases between. The CDR3 has 16 amino acids. Germline V gene data show CDR1 as SGHRS and CDR2 as YFSETQ.

V is TRBV2 and J is TRBJ1-5; no definite D call. Per germline, CDR1 SNHLY and CDR2 FYNNEI. The CDR3 consists of 12 residues. Trimming removed 7 bases at V and 7 bases at J, with 11 bases between. CDR3 region: CASKRAEQPQHF. CDR3 DNA: TGTGCCAGCAAAAGAGCGGAGCAGCCCCAGCATTTT. Full variable domain (rest looked up from reference TRBV2 and TRBJ1-5): EPEVTQTPSHQVTQMGQEVILRCVPISNHLYFYWYRQILGQKVEFLVSFYNNEISEKSEIFDDQFSVERPDGSNFTLKIRSTKLEDSAMYFCASKRAEQPQHFGDGTRLSIL.

V is TRBV7-2 and J is TRBJ2-2; 7 bases are shared with TRBD1. This CDR3 spans 13 amino acids. After removal of 6 bases from V and 7 bases from J, the junction contained 5 bases not matched to a gene. Germline CDR1 is SGHTA and CDR2 is FQGNSA. CDR3 nucleotide sequence: TGTGCCAGCAGTACCCAGGGGGTCGGGGAGCTGTTTTTT. Translating it yields CASSTQGVGELFF.

This sequence joins TRBV6-1 and TRBJ1-5; D uncertain. Trimming took off 5 bases at V and 0 bases at J, with 11 bases between the two ends. CDR1 and CDR2 (germline): MNHNS, SASEGT. The CDR3 length is 15 residues. CDR3 coding DNA: TGTGCCAGCAGTATTTCACGGGGTAGCAATCAGCCCCAGCATTTT. Translating it yields CASSISRGSNQPQHF.

The chain is built from TRBV14 and TRBJ2-1; D is possibly TRBD1 or TRBD2 (5 bases each). Germline CDR1 and CDR2: SGHDN and FVKESK. The CDR3 is 13 residues long. Trimming took 4 bases from V and 6 from J, leaving 10 bases between them. This CDR3 is CASSRSGPNEQFF. The CDR3 region has the DNA TGTGCCAGCAGCCGATCGGGACCCAATGAGCAGTTCTTC.

This chain links TRBV27 with TRBJ2-7, with 9 bases that match TRBD1. Germline CDR1 and CDR2: MNHEY and SMNVEV (reference sequence). The CDR3 is 12 residues long. V was pared by 10 bases and J by 3 bases, with 4 bases of the junction left unmatched. DNA of the CDR3: TGTGCCACCGCGACAGGGGGCTACGAGCAGTACTTC. Protein product: CATATGGYEQYF.

CDR3 amino acids: CASSPTGQYQETQYF. In DNA form, the CDR3 reads TGCGCCAGCAGCCCTACGGGACAGTACCAAGAGACCCAGTACTTC. This sequence joins TRBV5-1 and TRBJ2-5; TRBD1 matches 7 bases. This CDR3 contains 15 residues. Losses at the gene ends were 4 bases for V and 0 bases for J; bases not matched to a gene: 6. Per the germline V gene, CDR1 is SGHRS and CDR2 is YFSETQ.

The rearrangement uses TRBV7-8 and TRBJ1-2; D may be TRBD1 (6 bases). The CDR3 loop spans 14 amino acids. Germline loops: CDR1 SGHVS, CDR2 FQNEAQ. V was cut by 2 bases and J by 2 bases, with 9 bases left in between. CDR3 amino acids: CASSLPGANYGYTF. CDR3 in DNA: TGTGCCAGCAGCTTACCGGGGGCGAACTATGGCTACACCTTC.

The chain recombines TRBV9 with TRBJ1-1; maybe TRBD1 (5 bases). V was cut by 3 bases and J by 4 bases, with 25 bases left in between. The CDR3 runs 18 residues. From germline, CDR1 is SGDLS and CDR2 YYNGEE. The CDR3 sequence is CASSAALGKDQGGTEAFF. Written as DNA, the CDR3 is TGTGCCAGCAGCGCCGCTCTCGGGAAAGATCAGGGCGGCACTGAAGCTTTCTTT.

CDR3 in amino acids: CASSKTGGNTGELFF. The CDR3 region has the DNA TGTGCCAGCAGCAAAACAGGGGGAAACACCGGGGAGCTGTTTTTT. The chain has TRBV7-6 and TRBJ2-2; 8 nucleotides match TRBD1. Germline values: CDR1 SGHVS, CDR2 FNYEAQ. CDR3 length: 15 amino acids. After removal of 5 bases from V and 2 bases from J, the junction contained 4 bases not matched to a gene.

The J gene is TRBJ2-5, the V gene TRBV18; 10 positions agree with TRBD2. The CDR3 length is 17 residues. Unmatched junction bases numbered 9, after V lost 3 bases and J lost 2 bases. From germline, CDR1 is KGHSH and CDR2 LQKENI. CDR3 in DNA: TGTGCCAGCTCACCGTATCGTAGCGGGAGGTCTCAAGAGACCCAGTACTTC. It codes for CASSPYRSGRSQETQYF. Together with reference TRBV18 and TRBJ2-5, the CDR3 gives the full variable domain: NAGVMQNPRHLVRRRGQEARLRCSPMKGHSHVYWYRQLPEEGLKFMVYLQKENIIDESGMPKERFSAEFPKEGPSILRIQQVVRGDSAAYFCASSPYRSGRSQETQYFGPGTRLLVL.

This sequence joins TRBV10-1 and TRBJ2-1, with D tentatively TRBD1 (5 bases). The germline V gene has CDR1 WNHNN and CDR2 SYGVQD (reference sequence). Trimming stripped 3 bases from V and 6 bases from J, with 12 bases between. The CDR3 loop spans 14 amino acids. CDR3 in DNA: TGCGCCAGCAGTGACCAAAATCAGGGCAATGAGCAGTTCTTC. Its protein is CASSDQNQGNEQFF.

This clone was recorded only once. The V and J genes are TRBV30 and TRBJ1-1; no reliable D call. This CDR3 spans 14 amino acids. V was clipped by 0 bases and J by 4 bases, with 12 bases between them. Per the germline V gene, CDR1 is GTSNPN and CDR2 is SVGIG (reference sequence). CDR3 sequence (DNA): TGTGCCTGGAGTGTAAAGGGTTCGGGCACTGAAGCTTTCTTT. It codes for CAWSVKGSGTEAFF.